A selection of T cell receptor beta chains follows, all from one sample in a study of blood T cells in healthy people across ages. TCRdb re-called the 5' RACE reads with MiXCR, one entry per CDR3 protein. Found here are hundreds of thousands of distinct CDR3 sequences, approximately 55% of them singletons; the top ten hold about 38%. What was sequenced was blood. These receptors came from an elderly man in good health. Both conserved end residues are part of each CDR3. A D gene is named only where the DNA matches it firmly. Clone size is stated in some rows and not others, as once, few, many or a class when expanded.

V gene: TRBV5-4; D gene: .; CDR3 length: 15; J gene: TRBJ1-1; clone size: .; CDR3 protein: CASGIGGVKNTEAFF; CDR3 DNA: TGTGCCAGCGGTATTGGGGGGGTTAAAAACACTGAAGCTTTCTTT
V gene: TRBV5-1; D gene: TRBD2; CDR3 length: 17; J gene: TRBJ2-1; clone size: few; CDR3 protein: CASSLALAGGQNNEQFF; CDR3 DNA: TGCGCCAGCAGCTTGGCCCTAGCGGGAGGGCAAAACAATGAGCAGTTCTTC
V gene: TRBV12-3/TRBV12-4; D gene: TRBD2; CDR3 length: 18; J gene: TRBJ2-1; clone size: .; CDR3 protein: CASSFEVLGLARGNEQFF; CDR3 DNA: TGTGCCAGCAGTTTTGAAGTCCTCGGACTAGCTAGGGGCAATGAGCAGTTCTTC
V gene: TRBV7-2; D gene: TRBD1; CDR3 length: 13; J gene: TRBJ1-2; clone size: .; CDR3 protein: CTSRPTGGDGYTF; CDR3 DNA: TGTACCAGCAGGCCGACAGGGGGCGATGGCTACACCTTC
V gene: TRBV3-1; D gene: .; CDR3 length: 13; J gene: TRBJ2-5; clone size: .; CDR3 protein: CASSQDPAGTQYF; CDR3 DNA: TGTGCCAGCAGCCAAGATCCGGCCGGGACCCAGTACTTC
V gene: TRBV4-1; D gene: .; CDR3 length: 15; J gene: TRBJ2-7; clone size: .; CDR3 protein: CASSQVVQGPYEQYF; CDR3 DNA: TGCGCCAGCAGCCAAGTTGTCCAGGGTCCGTACGAGCAGTACTTC
V gene: TRBV3-1; D gene: .; CDR3 length: 12; J gene: TRBJ1-2; clone size: few; CDR3 protein: CASSQGQWGYTF; CDR3 DNA: TGTGCCAGCAGCCAAGGACAATGGGGCTACACCTTC
V gene: TRBV11-2; D gene: .; CDR3 length: 15; J gene: TRBJ1-2; clone size: .; CDR3 protein: CASSTGGDIDNGYTF; CDR3 DNA: TGTGCCAGCAGCACAGGAGGGGATATCGATAATGGCTACACCTTC
V gene: TRBV7-2; D gene: TRBD2; CDR3 length: 14; J gene: TRBJ2-5; clone size: .; CDR3 protein: CASSLAGTTKTQYF; CDR3 DNA: TGTGCCAGCAGCTTAGCGGGGACTACGAAGACCCAGTACTTC
V gene: TRBV27; D gene: .; CDR3 length: 15; J gene: TRBJ2-7; clone size: .; CDR3 protein: CASSLGIDRTYEQYF; CDR3 DNA: TGTGCCAGCAGTTTGGGTATAGACAGAACCTACGAGCAGTACTTC
V gene: TRBV12-5; D gene: .; CDR3 length: 17; J gene: TRBJ2-7; clone size: .; CDR3 protein: CASGLVRGDGRYYEQYF; CDR3 DNA: TGTGCTAGTGGTTTGGTACGGGGCGACGGGCGTTATTACGAGCAGTACTTC
V gene: TRBV2; D gene: .; CDR3 length: 16; J gene: TRBJ2-3; clone size: .; CDR3 protein: CASQPLPSRVTDTQYF; CDR3 DNA: TGTGCCAGCCAGCCACTACCTTCGAGGGTAACAGATACGCAGTATTTT
V gene: TRBV20-1; D gene: TRBD1; CDR3 length: 14; J gene: TRBJ1-1; clone size: once; CDR3 protein: CSALQGAIGTEAFF; CDR3 DNA: TGCAGTGCTCTACAGGGGGCCATAGGAACTGAAGCTTTCTTT
V gene: TRBV10-2; D gene: TRBD1; CDR3 length: 15; J gene: TRBJ2-3; clone size: .; CDR3 protein: CASSETGGLHRDAYF; CDR3 DNA: TGCGCCAGCAGTGAGACAGGGGGCTTGCACAGAGACGCGTATTTT
V gene: TRBV12-3/TRBV12-4; D gene: .; CDR3 length: 11; J gene: TRBJ2-1; clone size: few; CDR3 protein: CASSGLREQFF; CDR3 DNA: TGTGCCAGCAGTGGGCTCCGTGAGCAGTTCTTC
V gene: TRBV20-1; D gene: TRBD2; CDR3 length: 14; J gene: TRBJ2-1; clone size: .; CDR3 protein: CSARESGAYNEQFF; CDR3 DNA: TGCAGTGCTAGAGAGAGCGGGGCGTACAATGAGCAGTTCTTC
V gene: TRBV10-3; D gene: .; CDR3 length: 17; J gene: TRBJ2-3; clone size: .; CDR3 protein: CAISGTGRGRGTDTQYF; CDR3 DNA: TGTGCCATCAGTGGGACAGGGCGCGGGAGAGGGACAGATACGCAGTATTTT
V gene: TRBV30; D gene: TRBD1; CDR3 length: 14; J gene: TRBJ1-5; clone size: .; CDR3 protein: CAWSKGQGGLTQHF; CDR3 DNA: TGTGCCTGGAGTAAGGGACAGGGGGGATTGACCCAGCATTTT
V gene: TRBV25-1; D gene: .; CDR3 length: 11; J gene: TRBJ2-5; clone size: many; CDR3 protein: CASSGQETQYF; CDR3 DNA: TGTGCCAGCAGCGGTCAAGAGACCCAGTACTTC
V gene: TRBV6-6; D gene: TRBD1; CDR3 length: 15; J gene: TRBJ1-4; clone size: .; CDR3 protein: CASTDRDRVNEKLFF; CDR3 DNA: TGTGCCAGCACCGACCGGGACAGGGTTAATGAAAAACTGTTTTTT
V gene: TRBV11-2; D gene: TRBD2; CDR3 length: 14; J gene: TRBJ2-7; clone size: few; CDR3 protein: CASSPTSGSHEQYF; CDR3 DNA: TGTGCCAGCAGCCCTACTAGCGGGAGCCACGAGCAGTACTTC
V gene: TRBV28; D gene: .; CDR3 length: 13; J gene: TRBJ1-2; clone size: few; CDR3 protein: CASMTNRVGGYTF; CDR3 DNA: TGTGCCAGCATGACCAACAGGGTTGGTGGCTACACCTTC
V gene: TRBV11-2; D gene: .; CDR3 length: 14; J gene: TRBJ1-6; clone size: .; CDR3 protein: CASSRQQGSSPLHF; CDR3 DNA: TGTGCCAGCAGCCGGCAACAGGGATCTTCACCCCTCCACTTT
V gene: TRBV2; D gene: .; CDR3 length: 15; J gene: TRBJ2-1; clone size: .; CDR3 protein: CASRSDGGAYNEQFF; CDR3 DNA: TGTGCCAGCAGGTCAGACGGTGGGGCCTACAATGAGCAGTTCTTC
V gene: TRBV21-1; D gene: .; CDR3 length: 15; J gene: TRBJ1-1; clone size: .; CDR3 protein: CASSKDSGQGAEAFF; CDR3 DNA: TGTGCCAGCAGCAAAGACTCCGGACAGGGGGCTGAAGCTTTCTTT
V gene: TRBV6-5; D gene: TRBD1; CDR3 length: 15; J gene: TRBJ1-2; clone size: few; CDR3 protein: CASSYGTGIGYGYTF; CDR3 DNA: TGTGCCAGCAGTTATGGGACAGGGATTGGGTATGGCTACACCTTC
V gene: TRBV7-8; D gene: TRBD2; CDR3 length: 13; J gene: TRBJ2-7; clone size: once; CDR3 protein: CASNPSGSYEQYF; CDR3 DNA: TGTGCCAGCAACCCTAGCGGATCCTACGAGCAGTACTTC
V gene: TRBV5-1; D gene: .; CDR3 length: 14; J gene: TRBJ2-1; clone size: .; CDR3 protein: CASSSVAISYEQFF; CDR3 DNA: TGCGCCAGCAGCTCAGTCGCGATCTCCTACGAGCAGTTCTTC
V gene: TRBV7-2; D gene: .; CDR3 length: 18; J gene: TRBJ2-3; clone size: .; CDR3 protein: CASSSWGGGGPSTDTQYF; CDR3 DNA: TGTGCCAGCAGCTCCTGGGGGGGCGGGGGACCTAGCACAGATACGCAGTATTTT
V gene: TRBV9; D gene: TRBD2; CDR3 length: 18; J gene: TRBJ2-1; clone size: .; CDR3 protein: CASSVQAGGLAGNNEQFF; CDR3 DNA: TGTGCCAGCAGCGTACAGGCAGGGGGACTAGCGGGAAATAATGAGCAGTTCTTC
V gene: TRBV5-8; D gene: TRBD1; CDR3 length: 15; J gene: TRBJ1-2; clone size: few; CDR3 protein: CASSPGQGGTYGYTF; CDR3 DNA: TGTGCCAGCAGCCCCGGACAGGGGGGAACCTATGGCTACACCTTC
V gene: TRBV20-1; D gene: .; CDR3 length: 14; J gene: TRBJ2-7; clone size: many; CDR3 protein: CSARSRDISYEQYF; CDR3 DNA: TGCAGTGCTAGGTCCCGGGACATATCCTACGAGCAGTACTTC
V gene: TRBV20-1; D gene: TRBD2; CDR3 length: 15; J gene: TRBJ2-2; clone size: few; CDR3 protein: CSASGGEGLRRELFF; CDR3 DNA: TGCAGTGCTAGCGGGGGGGAAGGACTTCGGCGGGAGCTGTTTTTT
V gene: TRBV27; D gene: .; CDR3 length: 16; J gene: TRBJ1-1; clone size: .; CDR3 protein: CASSFIGGQGTTEAFF; CDR3 DNA: TGTGCCAGCAGTTTCATCGGGGGGCAGGGGACCACTGAAGCTTTCTTT
V gene: TRBV4-1; D gene: .; CDR3 length: 14; J gene: TRBJ2-5; clone size: few; CDR3 protein: CASSQDGGRETQYF; CDR3 DNA: TGCGCCAGCAGCCAAGATGGGGGACGGGAGACCCAGTACTTC
V gene: TRBV6-2/TRBV6-3; D gene: TRBD2; CDR3 length: 16; J gene: TRBJ2-3; clone size: few; CDR3 protein: CASSRTSGEGRRYAYF; CDR3 DNA: TGTGCCAGCAGTCGTACTAGCGGGGAGGGGCGCAGATACGCGTATTTT
V gene: TRBV2; D gene: .; CDR3 length: 11; J gene: TRBJ1-2; clone size: .; CDR3 protein: CASGWIGGYTF; CDR3 DNA: TGTGCCAGCGGCTGGATCGGGGGCTACACCTTC
V gene: TRBV7-3; D gene: TRBD2; CDR3 length: 15; J gene: TRBJ2-1; clone size: once; CDR3 protein: CASNTAGGPYNEQFF; CDR3 DNA: TGTGCCAGCAACACGGCGGGAGGGCCCTACAATGAGCAGTTCTTC
V gene: TRBV7-3; D gene: .; CDR3 length: 16; J gene: TRBJ2-3; clone size: .; CDR3 protein: CASSLNLGPSTDTQYF; CDR3 DNA: TGTGCCAGCAGCTTAAATCTAGGCCCGTCCACAGATACGCAGTATTTT
V gene: TRBV20-1; D gene: TRBD2; CDR3 length: 15; J gene: TRBJ2-1; clone size: once; CDR3 protein: CSASFSGGVHNEQFF; CDR3 DNA: TGCAGTGCTAGTTTTAGCGGGGGGGTACACAATGAGCAGTTCTTC
V gene: TRBV11-2; D gene: .; CDR3 length: 14; J gene: TRBJ1-2; clone size: few; CDR3 protein: CASSLRVRNYGYTF; CDR3 DNA: TGTGCCAGCAGCTTGAGGGTCAGGAACTATGGCTACACCTTC
V gene: TRBV24-1; D gene: TRBD1; CDR3 length: 13; J gene: TRBJ2-1; clone size: few; CDR3 protein: CATRQGISHEQFF; CDR3 DNA: TGTGCCACGCGACAGGGTATCAGCCATGAGCAGTTCTTC
V gene: TRBV29-1; D gene: TRBD2; CDR3 length: 12; J gene: TRBJ2-2; clone size: .; CDR3 protein: CSGREGTGELFF; CDR3 DNA: TGCAGCGGGCGGGAGGGAACCGGGGAGCTGTTTTTT
V gene: TRBV10-3; D gene: TRBD1; CDR3 length: 15; J gene: TRBJ2-1; clone size: .; CDR3 protein: CAISDWTGGRNEQFF; CDR3 DNA: TGTGCCATCAGTGACTGGACAGGGGGTAGAAATGAGCAGTTCTTC
V gene: TRBV24-1; D gene: .; CDR3 length: 14; J gene: TRBJ2-5; clone size: .; CDR3 protein: CATSEDGRTKQQYF; CDR3 DNA: TGTGCCACCAGTGAAGATGGACGGACTAAGCAGCAGTACTTC
V gene: TRBV3-1; D gene: .; CDR3 length: 15; J gene: TRBJ2-7; clone size: many; CDR3 protein: CASSQDRGLSYEQYF; CDR3 DNA: TGCGCCAGCAGCCAAGATAGGGGACTGAGCTACGAGCAGTACTTC
V gene: TRBV24-1; D gene: TRBD2; CDR3 length: 14; J gene: TRBJ2-1; clone size: .; CDR3 protein: CATSDPRTSGEQFF; CDR3 DNA: TGTGCCACCAGTGATCCGAGGACTAGCGGGGAGCAGTTCTTC
V gene: TRBV4-1; D gene: .; CDR3 length: 16; J gene: TRBJ2-1; clone size: .; CDR3 protein: CASSPQGRKAYNEQFF; CDR3 DNA: TGCGCCAGCAGCCCCCAGGGCAGGAAAGCCTACAATGAGCAGTTCTTC
V gene: TRBV28; D gene: .; CDR3 length: 13; J gene: TRBJ2-3; clone size: .; CDR3 protein: CASSLWGDRYAYF; CDR3 DNA: TGTGCCAGCAGTTTATGGGGCGACAGATACGCGTATTTT
V gene: TRBV3-1; D gene: .; CDR3 length: 12; J gene: TRBJ2-1; clone size: .; CDR3 protein: CASSPRGREQFF; CDR3 DNA: TGTGCCAGCAGCCCCCGGGGGAGGGAGCAGTTCTTC
V gene: TRBV5-1; D gene: .; CDR3 length: 15; J gene: TRBJ2-7; clone size: few; CDR3 protein: CASSLGGAQGYEQYF; CDR3 DNA: TGCGCCAGCAGCTTGGGAGGAGCTCAAGGCTACGAGCAGTACTTC
V gene: TRBV2; D gene: TRBD1; CDR3 length: 13; J gene: TRBJ1-1; clone size: .; CDR3 protein: CASRDRMNTEAFF; CDR3 DNA: TGTGCCAGCAGGGACAGGATGAACACTGAAGCTTTCTTT
V gene: TRBV7-9; D gene: TRBD2; CDR3 length: 18; J gene: TRBJ2-1; clone size: .; CDR3 protein: CASSRTPSGSRSYNEQFF; CDR3 DNA: TGTGCCAGCAGCCGGACGCCTAGCGGGAGCCGCTCCTACAATGAGCAGTTCTTC
V gene: TRBV2; D gene: .; CDR3 length: 13; J gene: TRBJ2-2; clone size: .; CDR3 protein: CASRFFDTGELFF; CDR3 DNA: TGTGCCAGCAGGTTTTTCGACACCGGGGAGCTGTTTTTT
V gene: TRBV2; D gene: .; CDR3 length: 14; J gene: TRBJ1-2; clone size: .; CDR3 protein: CASRRASTNYGYTF; CDR3 DNA: TGTGCCAGCAGGCGGGCCAGTACTAACTATGGCTACACCTTC
V gene: TRBV20-1; D gene: .; CDR3 length: 15; J gene: TRBJ1-2; clone size: few; CDR3 protein: CSARDRRGFFYGYTF; CDR3 DNA: TGCAGTGCTAGAGATCGTAGGGGCTTCTTCTATGGCTACACCTTC
V gene: TRBV9; D gene: .; CDR3 length: 14; J gene: TRBJ1-1; clone size: .; CDR3 protein: CASSVISVGTEAFF; CDR3 DNA: TGTGCCAGCAGCGTGATCTCGGTTGGCACTGAAGCTTTCTTT
V gene: TRBV14; D gene: .; CDR3 length: 14; J gene: TRBJ2-7; clone size: .; CDR3 protein: CASSLRTLPYEQYF; CDR3 DNA: TGTGCCAGCAGCCTTCGGACCCTTCCCTACGAGCAGTACTTC